The 13 T cell receptor beta chains listed next were all sequenced from one sample in a study of OX40 agonist ivuxolimab in advanced cancers. Only in-frame clones appear in the TCRdb table, and some are missing; sequencing was by immunoSEQ multiplex PCR. The sample lists 150,000 to 190,000 clones; approximately 94% were seen once. Sequencing was performed on CD4+ or CD8+ T cells sorted from blood, taken in a trial of the OX40 agonist ivuxolimab. Source of these receptors: an adult with an advanced solid tumor such as melanoma, head and neck, liver or kidney cancer.

The V and J genes are TRBV11-2 and TRBJ1-2; D is possibly TRBD1 (6 bases). The CDR3 is 15 residues long. V shed 5 bases and J shed 3 bases, with 16 bases lying between them. Germline lookup yields CDR1 SGHAT and CDR2 FQNNGV. The CDR3 DNA sequence: TGTGCCAGCAGCGGGCTGGGGGGCCCCTACTATGGCTACACCTTC. Protein sequence: CASSGLGGPYYGYTF.

The genes are TRBV5-5 and TRBJ2-5; no definite D call. The V gene's germline CDR1 is SGHKS and CDR2 YYEKEE (reference sequence). The CDR3 spans 11 residues. Trimming stripped 1 base from V and 2 bases from J, with 0 bases between. The CDR3 reads CASSLQETQYF. In DNA, the CDR3 is TGTGCCAGCAGCTTGCAAGAGACCCAGTACTTC.

The V call is TRBV27, the J call TRBJ2-6, with 9 bases lining up with TRBD2. The CDR3 has 18 residues. Germline V CDR1 and CDR2: MNHEY, SMNVEV (reference sequence). After removal of 1 base from V and 4 bases from J, the junction contained 8 bases not matched to a gene. The CDR3 DNA sequence: TGTGCCAGCAGTTTATGGCCAGGCGGGAGGGGAGGGGCCAACGTCCTGACTTTC. Translated, it gives CASSLWPGGRGGANVLTF.

CDR3 sequence: CASSTPTAGYTF. The CDR3, as DNA: TGTGCCAGCAGTACCCCGACAGCTGGCTACACCTTC. The chain recombines TRBV28 with TRBJ1-2, with D maybe TRBD1 (5 bases). The germline CDR1 and CDR2 sequences are MDHEN and SYDVKM. The CDR3 runs 12 residues. V lost 5 bases and J lost 7, with 11 bases in between.

This clone appeared once. This chain links TRBV28 with TRBJ1-1; no clear D. Trimming took off 9 bases at V and 0 bases at J, with 11 bases between the two ends. This CDR3 spans 13 amino acids. Germline lookup yields CDR1 MDHEN and CDR2 SYDVKM. DNA of the CDR3: TGTGCCAGTGAAGGGCCCCTGAACACTGAAGCTTTCTTT. As protein: CASEGPLNTEAFF.

The chain joins TRBV7-9 to TRBJ1-2; 7 nucleotides match TRBD1. CDR3 length: 13 residues. V shed 5 bases, J shed 3 bases, and the junction held 3 bases outside the gene matches. Germline lookup yields CDR1 SEHNR and CDR2 FQNEAQ (reference sequence). The CDR3 region has the DNA TGTGCCAGCAGCCCAGGGGGGGACTATGGCTACACCTTC. Translating it yields CASSPGGDYGYTF.

The chain couples TRBV6-5 to TRBJ1-1; D is ambiguous. Germline V CDR1 and CDR2: MNHEY, SVGAGI. The length of the CDR3 is 14 residues. The V end was cut by 3 bases, the J end by 1 base, with 9 bases between. CDR3 sequence (DNA): TGTGCCAGCAGTTATGGTCCCCGGAACACTGAAGCTTTCTTT. Amino acid sequence: CASSYGPRNTEAFF.

The rearrangement joins TRBV5-1 to TRBJ2-1; TRBD2 aligns across 7 bases. The germline V gene encodes CDR1 SGHRS and CDR2 YFSETQ. Losses at the gene ends were 2 bases for V and 7 bases for J; bases not matched to a gene: 3. CDR3 length: 13 residues. The DNA of the CDR3 is TGCGCCAGCAGCTTTCAGGGAGGGAATGAGCAGTTCTTC. Protein product: CASSFQGGNEQFF. Looking up the rest from reference TRBV5-1 and TRBJ2-1 gives the full variable domain: KAGVTQTPRYLIKTRGQQVTLSCSPISGHRSVSWYQQTPGQGLQFLFEYFSETQRNKGNFPGRFSGRQFSNSRSEMNVSTLELGDSALYLCASSFQGGNEQFFGPGTRLTVL.

V is TRBV9 and J is TRBJ2-3, with 9 bases aligning to TRBD2. Germline CDR1 reads SGDLS; CDR2 reads YYNGEE. The CDR3 is 16 amino acids. V trimming: 0 bases; J trimming: 5 bases; junction bases outside the gene matches: 7. Written as DNA, the CDR3 is TGTGCCAGCAGCGTAGCTCCAGCGGGAGGAGGAGATACGCAGTATTTT. Translating it yields CASSVAPAGGGDTQYF.

The chain employs TRBV7-9 and TRBJ1-4; D uncertain. Trimming removed 5 bases at V and 8 bases at J, with 9 bases between. Germline values: CDR1 SEHNR, CDR2 FQNEAQ (reference sequence). This CDR3 has 12 residues. CDR3 sequence: CASSLNMEKLFF. The CDR3 DNA is TGTGCCAGCAGCCTAAACATGGAAAAACTGTTTTTT.

V is TRBV2 and J is TRBJ2-7; TRBD2 might be the D (7 bases). The CDR3 length is 14 residues. CDR1 and CDR2 from the germline V gene are SNHLY and FYNNEI. Deletions cut 11 bases from V and 4 bases from J, with 21 bases between. This CDR3 reads CALRGGGPKYEQYF. DNA of the CDR3: TGTGCCCTAAGGGGGGGTGGCCCAAAGTACGAGCAGTACTTC.

The chain combines TRBV13 with TRBJ2-1, with D unresolved. The CDR3 has 11 amino acids. Trimming stripped 6 bases from V and 10 bases from J, with 10 bases between. CDR1 is PRHDT and CDR2 is FYEKMQ in the germline V gene (reference sequence). The CDR3 spells CASSLSSEQFF. CDR3 nucleotide sequence: TGTGCCAGCAGTCTATCCTCAGAGCAGTTCTTC.

This sequence joins TRBV7-2 and TRBJ2-6; D uncertain. The V end was cut by 2 bases, the J end by 2 bases, with 7 bases between. The germline gives CDR1 SGHTA, CDR2 FQGNSA. The CDR3 is 15 residues long. The DNA for the CDR3 is TGTGCCAGCAGCTTACGGATTACTGGGGCCAACGTCCTGACTTTC. Its translation: CASSLRITGANVLTF.